A single T cell receptor (beta chain) is shown here with its context. This CDR3 spans 13 amino acids. In germline, CDR1 is SNHLY, CDR2 FYNNEI. V shed 4 bases and J shed 0 bases, with 6 bases lying between them. Profiling relied on immunoSEQ multiplex PCR, and the TCRdb table lists in-frame clones only, not all of them. The sample shows roughly 48,000 clones, approximately 92% of them seen only once. These data belong to a study of T cell changes during pregnancy in multiple sclerosis. The sequenced sample was CD4+ T cells from peripheral blood mononuclear cells, obtained in the second trimester of pregnancy. The chain carries TRBV2 and TRBJ1-1; maybe TRBD1 (5 bases). This sequence originates from a female donor in good health, enrolled as a control in a pregnancy study. DNA of the CDR3: TGTGCCAGCAGTGGACAGCTGAACACTGAAGCTTTCTTT. Translation: CASSGQLNTEAFF. Drawing the rest from reference TRBV2 and TRBJ1-1, the complete variable domain is EPEVTQTPSHQVTQMGQEVILRCVPISNHLYFYWYRQILGQKVEFLVSFYNNEISEKSEIFDDQFSVERPDGSNFTLKIRSTKLEDSAMYFCASSGQLNTEAFFGQGTRLTVV.